A selection of T cell receptor beta chains follows, all from one sample in a study of blood T cell repertoires in COVID-19. The data were produced by immunoSEQ multiplex PCR, yet TCRdb's version contains in-frame clones alone and is incomplete. The sample records more than 35,000 clones, around nine tenths being singletons. What was sequenced was peripheral blood. These receptors all come from a man in his 60s with active COVID-19. The CDR3 runs from the conserved cysteine through the conserved F or W. The order of the fields is clone size, V gene, J gene, D gene, CDR3 DNA, CDR3 protein. A D gene is named only where the DNA matches it firmly. A row's size may be missing; if present it is once, few, many or a size class.

large	TRBV3-1/TRBV3-2	TRBJ2-1	TRBD1	TGTGCCAGCAGCCAAGATTGGTCGGTAGGACAGGGCCCAGATGAGCAGTTCTTC	CASSQDWSVGQGPDEQFF
-	TRBV12-5	TRBJ2-2	TRBD2	TGTGCTAGTGGTTTTGGTACTAGCGGCCCTGGGAGCGGGGAGCTGTTTTTT	CASGFGTSGPGSGELFF
-	TRBV29-1	TRBJ2-7	-	TGCAGCGTCGGTCCCCACCTTCAAGCGGGTACATACGAGCAGTACTTC	CSVGPHLQAGTYEQYF
-	TRBV12-3/TRBV12-4	TRBJ1-4	-	TGTGCCAGCAGGGGCGGACCGGGGGAAAAACTGTTTTTT	CASRGGPGEKLFF
-	TRBV2	TRBJ1-2	-	TGTGCCACCCTAATTAACTATGGCTACACCTTC	CATLINYGYTF
-	TRBV9	TRBJ2-3	-	TGTGCCAGCAGCCTTTCAGGGCAGGGGTACACAGATACGCAGTATTTT	CASSLSGQGYTDTQYF
-	TRBV12-3/TRBV12-4	TRBJ1-5	-	TGTGCCAGCACCCGGGAGAGAAATCAGCCCCAGCATTTT	CASTRERNQPQHF
-	TRBV2	TRBJ2-5	TRBD2	TGTGCCAGCACCTGGGACTATTCAGAGACCCAGTACTTC	CASTWDYSETQYF
-	TRBV5-5	TRBJ1-6	-	TGTGCCAGCAGCACAGCCGGGACTCCTCAGTCACCCCTCCACTTT	CASSTAGTPQSPLHF
-	TRBV9	TRBJ2-2	TRBD2	TGTGCCAGCAGCGTAGGAAATCTAGCGGGAACCGGGGAGCTGTTTTTT	CASSVGNLAGTGELFF
-	TRBV2	TRBJ2-5	TRBD1	TGTGCCAGCAGTCCCCCAGGGGGCCAAGAGACCCAGTACTTC	CASSPPGGQETQYF
-	TRBV4-1	TRBJ2-1	-	TGCGCCAGCAGCCAAGTAACGGCGGCTTACAATGAGCAGTTCTTC	CASSQVTAAYNEQFF
once	TRBV3-1/TRBV3-2	TRBJ2-7	-	TGTGCCAGCAGCCAAGAGGCGGGAAAGGGGCTCGAGCAGTACTTC	CASSQEAGKGLEQYF
-	TRBV6-5	TRBJ2-7	-	TGTGCCAGCAGCAGGTACCCTACGCAGTACTTC	CASSRYPTQYF
-	TRBV2	TRBJ1-2	TRBD1	TGTGCCAGCAATGGCCCGGGGACAGGTAGCGGCTACACCTTC	CASNGPGTGSGYTF
once	TRBV27	TRBJ2-3	-	TGTGCCAGCAGTTCTCCTAGCACAGATACGCAGTATTTT	CASSSPSTDTQYF
-	TRBV5-1	TRBJ1-5	-	TGCGCCAGCAGCTTATCTGGGGGCGCGGGCAATCAGCCCCAGCATTTT	CASSLSGGAGNQPQHF
-	TRBV5-6	TRBJ2-5	TRBD2	TGTGCCAGCAGCGCGAAGACTAGCGGGATACAAGAGACCCAGTACTTC	CASSAKTSGIQETQYF
-	TRBV9	TRBJ2-7	-	TGTGCCAGCAGCGAGCCAGGGAGGAACGAGCAGTACTTC	CASSEPGRNEQYF
-	TRBV6-6	TRBJ2-1	TRBD2	TGTGCCAGCAGTCTAATCCCCCCTAGCGGGACTCGTGAAAATGAGCAGTTCTTC	CASSLIPPSGTRENEQFF
-	TRBV19	TRBJ1-1	-	TGTGCCAGTAGTATAGACAGGGGATTCTTCCTGAACACTGAAGCTTTCTTT	CASSIDRGFFLNTEAFF
-	TRBV4-1	TRBJ2-7	-	TGCGCCAGCAGCCAAAATGTTCTCAGGACTGTACCTAAACTGAACTACGAGCAGTACTTC	CASSQNVLRTVPKLNYEQYF
-	TRBV30	TRBJ2-5	-	TGTGCCTTGGAGGGGGCTGAGACCCAGTACTTC	CALEGAETQYF
-	TRBV6-2/TRBV6-3	TRBJ1-2	-	TGTGCCAGCAGTTCCATCTATGGCTACACCTTC	CASSSIYGYTF
once	TRBV10-2	TRBJ2-5	-	TGCGCCAGCAGTTTGACTGCTCAAGAGACCCAGTACTTC	CASSLTAQETQYF
-	TRBV4-2	TRBJ2-2	TRBD1	TGTGCCAGCAGCGAAGGGACAGGGGACACCGGGGAGCTGTTTTTT	CASSEGTGDTGELFF
-	TRBV27	TRBJ1-1	TRBD1	TGTGCCAGCAGTTTTTGGTCAGGGGGCATGAACACTGAAGCTTTCTTT	CASSFWSGGMNTEAFF
once	TRBV7-2	TRBJ2-4	-	TGTGCCAGCAGCCGCGGACAGTTGGAAAACATTCAGTACTTC	CASSRGQLENIQYF
-	TRBV27	TRBJ2-5	-	TGTGCCAGCAGTATAGATAACCAAGAGACCCAGTACTTC	CASSIDNQETQYF
-	TRBV20-1	TRBJ2-1	TRBD2	TGCAGTGGGACTAGGGACAATGAGCAGTTCTTC	CSGTRDNEQFF
-	TRBV21-1	TRBJ1-1	-	TGTGCCAGCAGCAGGGGACAGGGGGGATTTAATGAAGCTTTCTTT	CASSRGQGGFNEAFF
-	TRBV10-3	TRBJ2-2	TRBD2	TGTGCCATCAGTGAAGAAGAGGGAGGGATTGGGGCCGGGGAGCTGTTTTTT	CAISEEEGGIGAGELFF
-	TRBV7-6	TRBJ1-5	-	TGTGCCAGCAGCCCAGGGGACAATCAGCCCCAGCATTTT	CASSPGDNQPQHF
-	TRBV6-6	TRBJ1-6	TRBD1	TGTGCCAGCAACGACCAGGGGGTTTCACCCCTCCACTTT	CASNDQGVSPLHF
few	TRBV29-1	TRBJ2-1	TRBD1	TGCAGCGTTCGGACAGGGAGCGAGTTCTTC	CSVRTGSEFF
few	TRBV2	TRBJ2-1	TRBD2	TGTGCCAGCAGTGGGGGGACTAGCGGGAGGATCTTC	CASSGGTSGRIF
-	TRBV6-5	TRBJ1-5	-	TGTGCCAGCAGCCCATCGGGTTCAAGCAATCAGCCCCAGCATTTT	CASSPSGSSNQPQHF
-	TRBV5-6	TRBJ1-1	-	TGTGCCAGCAGCTTGGTCCAGGGCAGTGAAGCTTTCTTT	CASSLVQGSEAFF